One sample yielded the 9 T cell receptor beta chains listed below, sequenced in a study of blood T cell repertoires in COVID-19. TCRdb keeps only in-frame clones here, not all; method: immunoSEQ multiplex PCR. Among 95,000 to 150,000 clones, over 75% were seen once, and the ten largest hold under 13%. Sequenced input: peripheral blood. These TCRs come from a man older than 75 with acute or convalescent COVID-19.

V and J are TRBV3-1 (or the pseudogene TRBV3-2) and TRBJ1-2; D remains unclear. Germline lookup yields CDR1 LGHDT and CDR2 YNNKEL (reference sequence). V gave up 4 bases and J gave up 5 bases, with 14 bases separating them. The CDR3 is 14 amino acids. The CDR3 is CASSPGGINYGYTF. CDR3 coding DNA: TGTGCCAGCAGCCCGGGAGGGATCAATTATGGCTACACCTTC.

The chain carries TRBV9 and TRBJ1-2; TRBD1 is a possible D gene (5 bases). Germline-derived CDR1 and CDR2 are SGDLS and YYNGEE. The V end lost 0 bases, the J end lost 4 bases, and 10 bases lay between the germline ends. The CDR3 runs 14 residues. The CDR3 DNA sequence: TGTGCCAGCAGCGTAGCCCAGGGTAGCTATGGCTACACCTTC. As protein: CASSVAQGSYGYTF. The whole variable domain, filled in from reference TRBV9 and TRBJ1-2, reads DSGVTQTPKHLITATGQRVTLRCSPRSGDLSVYWYQQSLDQGLQFLIQYYNGEERAKGNILERFSAQQFPDLHSELNLSSLELGDSALYFCASSVAQGSYGYTFGSGTRLTVV.

By sample share, this clone is medium-sized (0.01 to 0.1%). The J gene is TRBJ2-7, the V gene TRBV9; D remains unclear. There are 13 residues in the CDR3. V gave up 0 bases and J gave up 1 base, with 5 bases separating them. Germline CDR1 and CDR2: SGDLS and YYNGEE. This CDR3 is CASSVDSSYEQYF. The CDR3 DNA sequence: TGTGCCAGCAGCGTAGACAGTTCCTACGAGCAGTACTTC.

With regard to this clone: This sample includes further DNA sequences coding for the same CDR3. This rearrangement joins TRBV12-3 or TRBV12-4 to TRBJ2-1; D gene unclear. The V and J ends lost 5 bases and 9 bases respectively, with 11 bases between them. This CDR3 is built from 12 residues. As DNA, the CDR3 is TGTGCCAGCAGTCTCCGTAGAAGTGAGCAGTTCTTC. This sequence encodes CASSLRRSEQFF.

The rearrangement joins TRBV7-9 to TRBJ1-5, with D perhaps TRBD1 (6 bases). Trimming cost V 6 bases and J 4 bases, with 13 bases left between them. The CDR3 spans 14 residues. Germline lookup yields CDR1 SEHNR and CDR2 FQNEAQ (reference sequence). The chain's CDR3 is CASSYTGSNQPQHF. CDR3 sequence (DNA): TGTGCCAGCAGTTATACAGGGAGTAATCAGCCCCAGCATTTT. The complete variable domain, with remaining parts taken from reference TRBV7-9 and TRBJ1-5, reads DTGVSQNPRHKITKRGQNVTFRCDPISEHNRLYWYRQTLGQGPEFLTYFQNEAQLEKSRLLSDRFSAERPKGSFSTLEIQRTEQGDSAMYLCASSYTGSNQPQHFGDGTRLSIL.

The chain has TRBV27 and TRBJ1-1; TRBD1 agrees at 7 bases. The J segment lost 0 bases and the V segment lost 6 bases, leaving 4 bases of the junction unmatched. This CDR3 has 14 residues. Germline CDR1 reads MNHEY; CDR2 reads SMNVEV (reference sequence). DNA for the CDR3: TGTGCCAGCAGAAAGGGGGCAATGAACACTGAAGCTTTCTTT. It encodes CASRKGAMNTEAFF.

The J gene is TRBJ1-5, the V gene TRBV18; 8 nucleotides line up with TRBD1. The CDR3 extends over 13 amino acids. The V and J ends lost 4 bases and 6 bases, in that order; junction bases with no gene match: 2. Germline V CDR1 and CDR2: KGHSH, LQKENI. CDR3 coding DNA: TGTGCCAGCTCACGGACAGGGACTCAGCCCCAGCATTTT. Its protein is CASSRTGTQPQHF.

This chain uses TRBV9 with TRBJ2-7; TRBD2 matches at 13 bases. There are 18 residues in the CDR3. The germline gives CDR1 SGDLS, CDR2 YYNGEE. The J segment lost 6 bases and the V segment lost 2 bases, leaving 14 bases of the junction unmatched. CDR3 sequence (DNA): TGTGCCAGCAGCGTGTCCGGGACTAGCGGGGTGACGGGCGGCGAGCAGTACTTC. It translates to CASSVSGTSGVTGGEQYF.

The V gene is TRBV19, the J gene TRBJ1-5; TRBD1 agrees at 8 bases. This CDR3 contains 15 residues. Germline-derived CDR1 and CDR2 are LNHDA and SQIVND (reference sequence). With 5 bases clipped from V and 4 bases from J, the junction kept 7 bases outside the gene matches. The CDR3 nucleotides are TGTGCCAGTAGTCTGGACAGGGTACGGAATCAGCCCCAGCATTTT. Amino acids: CASSLDRVRNQPQHF.